This T cell receptor beta chain originates from a study of CXCR3-negative and CXCR3-positive naive CD8 T cells. For the study at large: For each library, about 1.5 +/- 0.3 million TRB reads were obtained, around 140 million in total.

Naive CD8+ T cells showed CD45RO-CCR7+CD27+CD95-. Concerning this clonotype itself: The antigen remains unidentified.

Study-wide points: Comparably high diversity marked both naive subsets, whereas memory CD8+ cells had much lower diversity. Naive cells that were CXCR3-negative or CXCR3-positive used TRBV-TRBJ genes alike, while memory cells diverged. More hydrophobic TRB CDR3s were found in CXCR3-positive naive cells than in CXCR3-negative naive cells.

Via 5' RACE with UMI labels, TRB cDNA libraries were prepared. No DNA is given; TCRdb re-called the 5' RACE reads and lists each CDR3 protein once. The sample's table shows some 150,000 distinct CDR3 sequences. Specimen: naive CXCR3+ CD8+ T cells from blood. The subset was: CD45RO-CCR7+CD27+CD95- naive CD8+ T cells expressing CXCR3 (TNR3+). The receptor was derived from a human donor in good health. Some clones in this sample may be carry-over from other donors' samples.

CDR3 sequence: CASGTAEKSYEQYF. The chain joins TRBV7-9 to TRBJ2-7; the D call from TCRdb, TRBD1, cannot be confirmed without DNA. Germline V CDR1 and CDR2: SEHNR, FQNEAQ (reference sequence). The CDR3 extends over 14 amino acids.